Presented here are 23 T cell receptor beta chains from one specimen sequenced in a study of blood T cell repertoires in COVID-19. TCRdb keeps only in-frame clones here, not all; method: immunoSEQ multiplex PCR. The table includes tens of thousands of clones, 89% detected once. Sequenced input: peripheral blood. The receptor set was obtained from a man in his fifties or sixties with COVID-19, enrolled during active disease.

This rearrangement joins TRBV10-3 to TRBJ1-1; 10 bases align to TRBD1. The germline V gene encodes CDR1 ENHRY and CDR2 SYGVKD. The V segment lost 6 bases and the J segment 1 base; nucleotides outside the gene matches: 2. The CDR3 spans 14 residues. DNA of the CDR3: TGTGCCATCAGGGGGGACAGGGGGAACACTGAAGCTTTCTTT. Its translation: CAIRGDRGNTEAFF.

This chain's CDR3 is CASSRETQYF. CDR3 DNA: TGTGCCAGCAGCCGAGAGACCCAGTACTTC. The gene calls are TRBV28 and TRBJ2-5, with D uncertain. This CDR3 region has 10 residues. Trimming cost V 6 bases and J 4 bases, with 3 bases left between them. Germline lookup yields CDR1 MDHEN and CDR2 SYDVKM.

This chain joins TRBV5-5 and TRBJ2-1, with 10 bases fitting TRBD2. This CDR3 region has 15 residues. CDR1 and CDR2 from the germline V gene are SGHKS and YYEKEE (reference sequence). J was trimmed by 5 bases and V by 2 bases; bases with no gene match: 4. The CDR3 loop reads CASSFSGTSDNEQFF. In DNA form, the CDR3 reads TGTGCCAGCAGCTTTTCCGGGACTAGCGACAATGAGCAGTTCTTC. Full variable domain (missing parts from reference TRBV5-5 and TRBJ2-1): DAGVTQSPTHLIKTRGQQVTLRCSPISGHKSVSWYQQVLGQGPQFIFQYYEKEERGRGNFPDRFSARQFPNYSSELNVNALLLGDSALYLCASSFSGTSDNEQFFGPGTRLTVL.

The chain links TRBV5-1 to TRBJ1-4; no firm D call. CDR1 is SGHRS, CDR2 YFSETQ, per germline. The CDR3 contains 16 residues. The ends were cut back, 3 bases at V and 0 bases at J, with 12 bases in the middle. CDR3 sequence: CASSYSTAATNEKLFF. As DNA, the CDR3 is TGCGCCAGCAGCTACTCCACAGCCGCAACTAATGAAAAACTGTTTTTT.

The rearrangement uses TRBV7-8 and TRBJ1-2; TRBD1 agrees at 7 bases. V lost 0 bases to trimming and J lost 0 bases; unmatched junction nucleotides: 4. The V gene's germline CDR1 is SGHVS and CDR2 FQNEAQ. The CDR3 runs to 16 residues. CDR3 coding DNA: TGTGCCAGCAGCTTAGCAGGGGGCGAAGCTAACTATGGCTACACCTTC. Translating it yields CASSLAGGEANYGYTF.

V gene TRBV12-5 combines with J gene TRBJ1-2, with D possibly being TRBD1 (5 bases). This CDR3 contains 14 residues. Germline V gives CDR1 LGHNT, CDR2 FRNRAP. V lost 6 bases, J lost 6 bases, and 17 bases lay in between. The CDR3 DNA sequence: TGTGCTAGTGGCCCTCGGGACGGGGGGGATGGCTACACCTTC. Encoded protein: CASGPRDGGDGYTF. The complete variable domain, with remaining parts taken from reference TRBV12-5 and TRBJ1-2, reads DARVTQTPRHKVTEMGQEVTMRCQPILGHNTVFWYRQTMMQGLELLAYFRNRAPLDDSGMPKDRFSAEMPDATLATLKIQPSEPRDSAVYFCASGPRDGGDGYTFGSGTRLTVV.

This chain uses TRBV5-1 with TRBJ1-5, with 9 bases that match TRBD1. The CDR3 covers 13 residues. CDR1 and CDR2 from the germline V gene are SGHRS and YFSETQ. The V gene end was trimmed by 4 bases and the J gene end by 7 bases; junction bases not matched to a gene: 3. The CDR3 nucleotides read TGCGCCAGCAGCGGGGGGACAGGGCAGCCCCAGCATTTT. Translating gives CASSGGTGQPQHF.

This clone was seen only a few times. This sequence joins TRBV5-4 and TRBJ2-1; unclear D gene. CDR1 is SGHNT, CDR2 YYREEE, per germline (reference sequence). This CDR3 region has 14 residues. Trimming stripped 6 bases from V and 1 base from J, with 11 bases between. The DNA for the CDR3 is TGTGCCAGCACCTCAGTCTCTTCCTACAATGAGCAGTTCTTC. Protein: CASTSVSSYNEQFF.

The rearrangement joins TRBV11-3 to TRBJ2-1; 7 positions agree with TRBD2. Germline V gene sequence: CDR1 SGHNT, CDR2 YENEEA. V shed 4 bases and J 7 bases; nucleotides not matched to a gene: 10. The CDR3 is 15 amino acids. CDR3 residues: CASSYKGGHANEQFF. CDR3 nucleotides: TGTGCCAGCAGCTATAAGGGAGGGCACGCAAATGAGCAGTTCTTC.

This clone was recorded once. V gene TRBV11-2 combines with J gene TRBJ2-7; D not resolved. Germline V gene lookup returns CDR1 SGHAT and CDR2 FQNNGV. The V end was cut by 5 bases, the J end by 6 bases, with 14 bases between. The length of the CDR3 is 13 residues. Written as DNA, the CDR3 is TGTGCCAGCAGCAATATTCGTGGGCCCGAGCAGTACTTC. This sequence encodes CASSNIRGPEQYF.

The chain uses TRBV10-2 and TRBJ1-1, with 7 positions matching TRBD1. The V segment lost 4 bases and the J segment 8 bases; nucleotides outside the gene matches: 4. Germline assignment: CDR1 WSHSY and CDR2 SAAADI. The CDR3 is made up of 12 amino acids. CDR3 bases: TGCGCCAGCAGTGTGGGACAGCGAGAAGCTTTCTTT. It yields the protein CASSVGQREAFF.

The CDR3 nucleotides are TGTGCCAGCAGCTTTAGCGGGGACGCCCCCCCAGAGACCCAGTACTTC. Amino acid sequence: CASSFSGDAPPETQYF. The chain couples TRBV7-6 to TRBJ2-5; 8 bases match TRBD2. The V segment lost 3 bases and the J segment 4 bases; nucleotides outside the gene matches: 10. The germline gives CDR1 SGHVS, CDR2 FNYEAQ. CDR3 size: 16 residues.

This chain links TRBV9 with TRBJ2-5; D possibly corresponds to TRBD2 (7 bases). Trimming took 0 bases from V and 5 from J, leaving 11 bases between them. Germline values: CDR1 SGDLS, CDR2 YYNGEE. This CDR3 has 14 residues. CDR3 bases: TGTGCCAGCAGCGTAGCGGGGGGCTTGGAGACCCAGTACTTC. Translated: CASSVAGGLETQYF. The full variable domain, rest sourced from reference TRBV9 and TRBJ2-5, is DSGVTQTPKHLITATGQRVTLRCSPRSGDLSVYWYQQSLDQGLQFLIQYYNGEERAKGNILERFSAQQFPDLHSELNLSSLELGDSALYFCASSVAGGLETQYFGPGTRLLVL.

The chain couples TRBV19 to TRBJ1-5; D gene uncertain. This CDR3 contains 14 residues. Germline-derived CDR1 and CDR2 are LNHDA and SQIVND (reference sequence). Between the trimmed V and J ends, which lost 4 bases and 7 bases, there was a span of 14 bases. The DNA of the CDR3 is TGTGCCAGTAGTACCCGCGGGGAAGGGCAGCCCCAGCATTTT. This codes for CASSTRGEGQPQHF. Supplemented by reference TRBV19 and TRBJ1-5, the full variable domain reads DGGITQSPKYLFRKEGQNVTLSCEQNLNHDAMYWYRQDPGQGLRLIYYSQIVNDFQKGDIAEGYSVSREKKESFPLTVTSAQKNPTAFYLCASSTRGEGQPQHFGDGTRLSIL.

V usage is TRBV9 and J usage is TRBJ2-1, with 7 bases aligning to TRBD1. Germline V lookup: CDR1 SGDLS, CDR2 YYNGEE. Trimming removed 4 bases from V and 4 bases from J; junction bases left unmatched: 2. This CDR3 has 13 residues. The CDR3 protein is CASSLGQYNEQFF. The CDR3, as DNA: TGTGCCAGCAGCCTGGGACAGTACAATGAGCAGTTCTTC.

The chain is built from TRBV18 and TRBJ2-2, with TRBD2 as a possible D gene (6 bases). Per the germline V gene, CDR1 is KGHSH and CDR2 is LQKENI. V gave up 5 bases and J gave up 6 bases, with 10 bases separating them. The CDR3 contains 13 residues. DNA of the CDR3: TGTGCCAGCTCAGGGAGGTCAGCCGGGGAGCTGTTTTTT. It yields the protein CASSGRSAGELFF.

This sequence joins TRBV6-1 and TRBJ2-2, with TRBD1 matching 7 bases. The CDR3 has 15 amino acids. The germline gives CDR1 MNHNS, CDR2 SASEGT. Trimming at V came to 3 bases and at J to 4 bases, leaving 5 bases not matched to a gene. The CDR3 DNA reads TGTGCCAGCAGTGACGTCAACAGGGGCACCGGGGAGCTGTTTTTT. Translated: CASSDVNRGTGELFF.

The chain recombines TRBV10-3 with TRBJ1-2; 10 nucleotides align to TRBD1. CDR3 size: 15 residues. The germline CDR1 and CDR2 sequences are ENHRY and SYGVKD. Trimming at V came to 7 bases and at J to 4 bases, leaving 9 bases not matched to a gene. The CDR3 nucleotides are TGTGCCATCACCATTGGACAGGGGGAAATCTATGGCTACACCTTC. Amino acids: CAITIGQGEIYGYTF.

The V gene is TRBV11-1, the J gene TRBJ2-7, with D possibly TRBD1 on 6 matching bases. This CDR3 spans 13 amino acids. Looked up from germline, CDR1 is SGHAT and CDR2 is FQDESV (reference sequence). Trimming stripped 1 base from V and 6 bases from J, with 10 bases between. CDR3 residues: CASSLDRDGEQYF. The CDR3 nucleotides are TGTGCCAGCAGCTTAGACAGGGATGGCGAGCAGTACTTC.

This chain connects TRBV4-2 to TRBJ2-5, with D possibly TRBD2 on 6 matching bases. Per germline, CDR1 LGHNA and CDR2 YNFKEQ. V shed 1 base and J shed 5 bases, with 17 bases lying between them. This CDR3 is built from 16 residues. The CDR3 region is CASSQGLGGNGETQYF. In DNA form, the CDR3 reads TGTGCCAGCAGCCAAGGGTTAGGCGGGAACGGGGAGACCCAGTACTTC.

This chain uses TRBV7-9 with TRBJ2-4, with a tentative D call TRBD2 (6 bases). V dropped 5 bases and J dropped 4 bases, with 21 bases sitting between them. The length of the CDR3 is 17 residues. Germline V lookup: CDR1 SEHNR, CDR2 FQNEAQ (reference sequence). This CDR3 is CASSLRMAGSSKNIQYF. In nucleotides, the CDR3 is TGTGCCAGCAGCCTGAGGATGGCGGGAAGCTCTAAAAACATTCAGTACTTC.

This clone is medium-sized. The chain is built from TRBV7-6 and TRBJ2-2; D remains ambiguous. The CDR3 consists of 16 residues. V lost 1 base and J lost 4, with 13 bases in between. Germline CDR1 SGHVS, CDR2 FNYEAQ. CDR3: CASSLVPGSATGELFF. The CDR3 DNA reads as TGTGCCAGCAGCTTAGTTCCGGGTTCGGCCACCGGGGAGCTGTTTTTT.

This clone was counted a single time. CDR3 DNA: TGTGCCAGTACTTCAGGGGGCGGTCAGCCCCAGCATTTT. Amino acid sequence: CASTSGGGQPQHF. The genes are TRBV2 and TRBJ1-5, with 8 bases aligning to TRBD1. This CDR3 has 13 residues. Per germline, CDR1 SNHLY and CDR2 FYNNEI. V was clipped by 9 bases and J by 6 bases; unmatched bases: 7.